This TCR beta chain emerged from a study of PD-1 blockade in classical Hodgkin lymphoma. Study-wide findings and caveats: Newly diagnosed patients had baseline TCR diversity that was reportedly lower than that of healthy donors. Individuals initiating nivolumab under 1 year after ASCT were excluded. Partial responders and progressors had significantly lower baseline TCR diversity.

Method: immunoSEQ multiplex PCR; TCRdb's copy keeps in-frame clones and lacks some. Here the sample spans approximately 17,000 clones, 80% being singletons. Comment on this clone: Its antigen remains unknown.

Germline-derived CDR1 and CDR2 are SGHAT and FQNNGV. Unmatched junction bases numbered 5, after V lost 4 bases and J lost 3 bases. The CDR3 loop spans 15 amino acids. Every patient had relapsed following autologous stem cell transplantation, and cohorts differed in brentuximab vedotin exposure. Patients' outcomes at their best amounted to complete response, partial response or progressive disease. The specimen comprised peripheral blood mononuclear cells (PBMCs), sampled at baseline. The receptor comes from a human donor with classical Hodgkin lymphoma. The gene calls are TRBV11-2 and TRBJ2-2, with TRBD2 matching over 7 bases. CDR3 loop: CASSSGLVYTGELFF. The CDR3 DNA sequence: TGTGCCAGCAGCTCAGGACTAGTTTACACCGGGGAGCTGTTTTTT.